The text below deals with one T cell receptor beta chain. Its antigen specificity is not known. Nothing much larger sits one base from this clone, and base qualities are not available. The source of the sample is a study of blood T cell repertoires in COVID-19 (dated by TCRdb to about 2020). In terms of the full investigation: Samples from collaborators originated in the United States, Italy and Spain and spanned both the acute and convalescent phases of COVID-19. The sample metadata nearly always contained a de-identified subject ID, COVID-19 status, age in years and sex. Samples were obtained from the ongoing ImmuneRACE study (first 160 participants) and from approximately 1,200 subjects provided by 6 global collaborators. Subjects who had been exposed to COVID-19, were actively infected with it, or had recovered from it provided the deeply sampled blood TCRbeta repertoires that made up the dataset. The repertoires were made available in a free public database intended to serve as a resource for research on the immune response to SARS-CoV-2. Where available, HLA class I and class II types were taken from metadata supplied by the sample provider and were not determined by assay-based typing. The prospective study material was composed of cDNA or gDNA derived from T cells, B-cell-depleted T cells, or PBMCs.

CDR1 and CDR2, per the germline V gene, are MGHRA and YSYEKL. The CDR3, cysteine through phenylalanine, is 16 amino acids long. Only the CDR3 part of the read is kept: 48 bases, read in frame from the first base. Unmatched junction bases come to 4, with V trimmed by 5 bases and J by 2 bases. TCRbeta CDR3 regions were amplified from genomic DNA by means of the immunoSEQ Assay, a bias-controlled multiplex PCR. As for the authors' bioinformatics: The number of nucleated cells in each sample was estimated by amplification of reference gene primers within the assay. Sequence reads were collapsed and filtered to measure the absolute abundance of every unique TCRbeta CDR3 rearrangement. For each sample, productive Simpson clonality was calculated as the square root of Simpson's diversity index over productive rearrangements. The immuneACCESS repertoire file appears here via TCRdb, limited to in-frame rearrangements. These files lack a portion of the clones; in checked studies, under half of the deficit traces to unresolved V genes, and the cause of the others is not known. The V and J calls and clone size come from that table; D and trimming were worked out from the DNA. The table for this sample lists a few hundred thousand clones; 75% to 90% of them were counted only once. Jointly, the top ten make up approximately 4.6% of the sample.

The paper as a whole reports these results and caveats: Clinical and demographic metadata were provided uncurated, with the amount varying by source and participant.

Samples from volunteer blood donors who had recovered from COVID-19 were contributed by a second Seattle source. Each collaborating institution followed its own protocols to collect whole blood in K2EDTA tubes. Collaborator samples were shipped for TCRbeta analysis as frozen whole blood, isolated PBMCs, or DNA extracted from either sample type. The specimen sequenced was peripheral blood. The receptor was derived from a woman aged 40 to 50 who had recovered from COVID-19. Recombination joined TRBV4-1 with TRBJ2-1; 12 central nucleotides agree with TRBD2. The CDR3 reads as follows: CASSDRTSGTYNEQFF. The nucleotide sequence is given as TGCGCCAGCAGCGACAGGACTAGCGGGACCTACAATGAGCAGTTCTTC.